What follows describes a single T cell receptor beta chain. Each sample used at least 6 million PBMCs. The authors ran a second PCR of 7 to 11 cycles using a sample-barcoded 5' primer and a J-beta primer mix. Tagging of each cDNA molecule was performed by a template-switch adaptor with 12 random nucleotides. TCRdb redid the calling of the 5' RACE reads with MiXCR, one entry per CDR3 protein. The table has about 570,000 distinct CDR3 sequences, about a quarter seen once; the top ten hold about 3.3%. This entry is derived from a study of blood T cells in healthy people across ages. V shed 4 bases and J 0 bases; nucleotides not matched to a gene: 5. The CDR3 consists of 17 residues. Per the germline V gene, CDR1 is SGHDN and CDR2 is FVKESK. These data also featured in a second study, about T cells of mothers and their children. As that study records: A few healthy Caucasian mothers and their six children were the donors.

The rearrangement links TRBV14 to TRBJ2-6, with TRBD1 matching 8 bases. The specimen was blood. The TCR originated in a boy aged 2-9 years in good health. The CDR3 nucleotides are TGTGCCAGCAGCCCCGGACAGGGCCTCTCTGGGGCCAACGTCCTGACTTTC. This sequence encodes CASSPGQGLSGANVLTF.